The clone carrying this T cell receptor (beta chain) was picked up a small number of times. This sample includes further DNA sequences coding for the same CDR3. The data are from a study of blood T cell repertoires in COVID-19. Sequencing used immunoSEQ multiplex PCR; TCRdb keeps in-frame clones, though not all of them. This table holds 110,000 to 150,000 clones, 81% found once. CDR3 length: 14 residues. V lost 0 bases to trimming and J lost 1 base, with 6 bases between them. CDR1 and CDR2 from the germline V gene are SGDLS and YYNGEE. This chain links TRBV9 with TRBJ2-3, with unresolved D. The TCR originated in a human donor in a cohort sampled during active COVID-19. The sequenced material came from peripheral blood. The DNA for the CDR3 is TGTGCCAGCAGCGTAGGGGCGCGCACAGATACGCAGTATTTT. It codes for CASSVGARTDTQYF.